These 9 T cell receptor beta chains were sequenced from one sample in a study of HIV-infected patients and healthy controls. Alpha and beta constant-region primers primed reverse transcription of around 550 ng RNA. Separate chain-specific third strand synthesis with multiplexing indices produced the alpha and beta libraries. TCRdb called the 5' RACE reads again in MiXCR, with one record for every CDR3 protein. The table shows 9,500 to 15,000 distinct CDR3 sequences, with 9.3% occurring only once. The repertoire came from unfractionated whole blood and reflected all unsorted peripheral T cells. The sequences come from blood, collected before antiretroviral therapy. Source of these receptors: an adult with HIV infection. The donor label of this sample is uncertain.

In this sample, this clonotype turned up many times. The V and J genes are TRBV7-8 and TRBJ2-1, with a tentative D call TRBD1 (5 bases). CDR3 length equals 19 residues. V was clipped by 4 bases and J by 0 bases, with 22 bases between them. Germline assignment: CDR1 SGHVS and CDR2 FQNEAQ. The CDR3 reads CASSSQGYPSPSSYNEQFF. The CDR3 DNA follows: TGTGCCAGCAGCTCCCAGGGTTATCCGAGCCCGAGCTCCTACAATGAGCAGTTCTTC.

At least ten counts were recorded for this clonotype. The genes are TRBV9 and TRBJ2-1; a weak D match, TRBD1 (5 bases). Germline-derived CDR1 and CDR2 are SGDLS and YYNGEE. V was clipped by 3 bases and J by 4 bases, with 17 bases between them. The CDR3 runs to 16 residues. CDR3 sequence (DNA): TGTGCCAGCAGCGGGCCAGGGCTTAGGGCATACAATGAGCAGTTCTTC. It encodes CASSGPGLRAYNEQFF. Full variable domain (remainder filled in from reference TRBV9 and TRBJ2-1): DSGVTQTPKHLITATGQRVTLRCSPRSGDLSVYWYQQSLDQGLQFLIQYYNGEERAKGNILERFSAQQFPDLHSELNLSSLELGDSALYFCASSGPGLRAYNEQFFGPGTRLTVL.

This clonotype was counted ten times or more. The chain couples TRBV5-5 to TRBJ2-1; 7 bases align to TRBD1. CDR3 length: 13 residues. Germline V gives CDR1 SGHKS, CDR2 YYEKEE (reference sequence). V was clipped by 4 bases and J by 4 bases; unmatched bases: 2. CDR3 residues: CASSLGQYNEQFF. CDR3 nucleotide sequence: TGTGCCAGCAGCCTGGGACAGTACAATGAGCAGTTCTTC.

This clonotype was counted many times. The rearrangement uses TRBV4-3 and TRBJ2-1; D may be TRBD2 (6 bases). The ends were cut back, 0 bases at V and 4 bases at J, with 16 bases in the middle. Per germline, CDR1 LGHNA and CDR2 YSLEER. The CDR3 is 17 amino acids. The CDR3, as DNA: TGCGCCAGCAGCCAAGAAATTTTAGCGGAAGATTACAATGAGCAGTTCTTC. The encoded protein is CASSQEILAEDYNEQFF.

The table lists this clonotype with many counts. CDR3 amino acids: CATGSDSSYEQYF. As DNA, the CDR3 is TGTGCCACAGGGTCGGACAGCTCCTACGAGCAGTACTTC. The chain combines TRBV6-6 with TRBJ2-7, with D possibly TRBD1 on 6 matching bases. The germline CDR1 and CDR2 sequences are MNHNY and SVGAGI (reference sequence). Trimming pared 10 bases from V and 0 bases from J, leaving 13 bases between. This CDR3 region has 13 residues.

This clonotype was recorded at least ten times. J is TRBJ2-5 and V is TRBV4-2, with no clear D. The CDR3 has 12 amino acids. Trimming left V 0 bases short and J 3 bases short, with 2 bases between. Germline V gene data show CDR1 as LGHNA and CDR2 as YNFKEQ. The CDR3, as DNA: TGTGCCAGCAGCCAAGAGGAAGAGACCCAGTACTTC. Translated, it gives CASSQEEETQYF.

This clonotype has a count of ten or more. The gene calls are TRBV20-1 and TRBJ1-2, with TRBD1 identical over 7 bases. Germline lookup yields CDR1 DFQATT and CDR2 SNEGSKA (reference sequence). The CDR3 consists of 12 residues. The J segment lost 4 bases and the V segment lost 4 bases, leaving 3 bases of the junction unmatched. The CDR3, as DNA: TGCAGTGCTATTAGGACAGGCTATGGCTACACCTTC. This gives the protein CSAIRTGYGYTF.

This clonotype came up many times. The rearrangement links TRBV7-2 to TRBJ2-2, with TRBD2 identical over 10 bases. CDR1 and CDR2 (germline): SGHTA, FQGNSA. The CDR3 length is 16 residues. V shed 2 bases, J shed 7 bases, and the junction held 7 bases outside the gene matches. CDR3: CASSLRAGGRGGELFF. The CDR3, as DNA: TGTGCCAGCAGCTTAAGAGCGGGGGGGCGTGGCGGGGAGCTGTTTTTT. The full variable domain, in which reference TRBV7-2 and TRBJ2-2 provide the parts outside the CDR3, is GAGVSQSPSNKVTEKGKDVELRCDPISGHTALYWYRQSLGQGLEFLIYFQGNSAPDKSGLPSDRFSAERTGGSVSTLTIQRTQQEDSAVYLCASSLRAGGRGGELFFGEGSRLTVL.

This clonotype was observed a handful of times. CDR3 in DNA: TGCGCCAGCAGCTTGGCCGGCAGGGGGTCCAAAGCTTTCTTT. Translated: CASSLAGRGSKAFF. The chain couples TRBV5-1 to TRBJ1-1; 7 bases map to TRBD1. The CDR3 has 14 residues. The ends lost 0 bases at V and 9 bases at J; junction bases unmatched: 8. In germline, CDR1 is SGHRS, CDR2 YFSETQ.